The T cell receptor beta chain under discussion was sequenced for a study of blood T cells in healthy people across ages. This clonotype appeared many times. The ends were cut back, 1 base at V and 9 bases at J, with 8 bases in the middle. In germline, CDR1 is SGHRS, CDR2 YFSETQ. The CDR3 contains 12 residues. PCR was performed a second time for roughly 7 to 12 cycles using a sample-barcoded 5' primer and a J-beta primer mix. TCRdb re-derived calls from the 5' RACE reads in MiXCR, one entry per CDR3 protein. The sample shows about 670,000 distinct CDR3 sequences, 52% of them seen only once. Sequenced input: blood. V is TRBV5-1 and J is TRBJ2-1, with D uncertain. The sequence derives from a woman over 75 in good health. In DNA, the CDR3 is TGCGCCAGCAGCTTGATGTCTGGTGAGCAGTTCTTC. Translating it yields CASSLMSGEQFF.